The clone carrying this T cell receptor (beta chain) was seen a single time. Antigen unknown. This specimen comes from a study of OX40 agonist ivuxolimab in advanced cancers. Study information: Clinicians treated patients with ivuxolimab, an agonistic anti-OX40 (CD134) antibody. Having had anti-PD-1, anti-PD-L1 or anti-CTLA-4 therapy before was allowed, and roughly 40% had some.

TCRdb keeps only in-frame clones here, not all; method: immunoSEQ multiplex PCR. The repertoire holds 71,000 or so clones, with approximately 91% as singletons. CDR1 and CDR2 (germline): MRHNA, SNTAGT. CDR3 length: 18 amino acids. The ends were cut back, 0 bases at V and 1 base at J, with 15 bases in the middle. General study findings and limits: Low levels of normalized T-cell clonal expansion also appeared in some nonresponders.

Here the sequenced sample was CD4+ or CD8+ T cells sorted from blood, taken in a trial of the OX40 agonist ivuxolimab. This clonotype originated in an adult with an advanced solid tumor such as melanoma, head and neck, liver or kidney cancer. The chain combines TRBV6-4 with TRBJ2-2; D ambiguous. The CDR3, as DNA: TGTGCCAGCAGTGACTCATTCCCCATCCTAGGGAACACCGGGGAGCTGTTTTTT. Amino acids: CASSDSFPILGNTGELFF.